A selection of T cell receptor beta chains follows, all from one sample in a study of T cells in Graves' hyperthyroidism and ophthalmopathy. MiXCR, applied by TCRdb to the multiplex PCR reads, yields one record per CDR3 protein. Here the sample spans hundreds of thousands of distinct CDR3 sequences, under 20% being singletons. The sequencing input was blood. The receptor set was obtained from a woman between 50 and 59 years old with Graves' hyperthyroidism that later progressed to Graves' ophthalmopathy. Both conserved end residues are part of each CDR3. The order of the fields is V gene, clone size, D gene, J gene, CDR3 protein, CDR3 DNA. D genes are given only for firm matches. Not every row has a clone size; where given, it reads once, few, many or a size class.

TRBV6-1	many	TRBD2	TRBJ2-5	CATAVSGAQETQYF	TGTGCCACCGCGGTAAGCGGGGCCCAAGAGACCCAGTACTTC
TRBV7-9	few	TRBD1	TRBJ1-2	CASSARDRNPNYGYTF	TGTGCCAGCAGCGCCCGGGACAGGAACCCTAACTATGGCTACACCTTC
TRBV12-3/TRBV12-4	many	TRBD1	TRBJ1-2	CASRGQGGYGYTF	TGTGCCAGCAGAGGACAGGGTGGCTATGGCTACACCTTC
TRBV20-1	many	NA	TRBJ1-1	CSARRFKMNTEAFF	TGCAGTGCTAGGCGGTTTAAGATGAACACTGAAGCTTTCTTT
TRBV5-1	few	TRBD1	TRBJ2-7	CASSRDREGYEQYF	TGCGCCAGCAGCAGGGACAGGGAAGGATACGAGCAGTACTTC
TRBV7-9	NA	NA	TRBJ2-7	CASSPPGLVGEQYF	TGTGCCAGCAGCCCCCCGGGATTGGTGGGCGAGCAGTACTTC
TRBV9	few	NA	TRBJ1-4	CASSPRESVREEKLFF	TGTGCCAGCAGCCCCAGGGAAAGTGTTAGGGAAGAAAAACTGTTTTTT
TRBV18	many	NA	TRBJ1-4	CASSGDTAGEKLFF	TGTGCCAGCTCAGGGGACACGGCGGGGGAAAAACTGTTTTTT
TRBV5-1	many	NA	TRBJ1-1	CASSKGTGNTEAFF	TGCGCCAGCAGCAAAGGGACGGGGAACACTGAAGCTTTCTTT
TRBV20-1	NA	NA	TRBJ1-5	CSARDDPVGNSNQPQHF	TGCAGTGCTAGAGATGACCCCGTCGGGAATAGCAATCAGCCCCAGCATTTT
TRBV20-1	NA	TRBD2	TRBJ2-7	CSASRLAGGYEQYF	TGCAGTGCTTCCCGACTAGCGGGGGGGTACGAGCAGTACTTC
TRBV5-4	few	TRBD1	TRBJ1-2	CASSLYGDRGYGYTF	TGTGCCAGCAGCTTGTACGGGGACAGGGGCTATGGCTACACCTTC
TRBV20-1	once	NA	TRBJ2-3	CSAELRAPSTDTQYF	TGCAGTGCAGAGCTTAGGGCGCCGAGCACAGATACGCAGTATTTT
TRBV6-1	NA	TRBD1	TRBJ1-5	CASRILPGQRTIGNQPQHF	TGTGCCAGCAGGATACTTCCGGGACAGAGGACAATCGGCAATCAGCCCCAGCATTTT
TRBV5-6	many	NA	TRBJ1-6	CASSFNNSPLHF	TGTGCCAGCAGCTTCAACAATTCACCCCTCCACTTT
TRBV9	NA	TRBD1	TRBJ1-3	CASSSPRTGAGNTIYF	TGTGCCAGCAGCTCCCCCCGGACAGGGGCTGGAAACACCATATATTTT
TRBV6-5	NA	TRBD1	TRBJ1-6	CASSSGTGDSPLHF	TGTGCCAGCAGTTCCGGGACAGGAGATTCACCCCTCCACTTT
TRBV6-1	NA	NA	TRBJ1-4	CASTPAGGVEKLFF	TGTGCCAGCACCCCCGCCGGGGGGGTAGAAAAACTGTTTTTT
TRBV24-1	many	TRBD1	TRBJ2-1	CATSDMTGTGDNEQFF	TGTGCCACCAGTGACATGACAGGGACAGGGGACAATGAGCAGTTCTTC
TRBV11-2	many	NA	TRBJ2-3	CASSLDPLATDTQYF	TGTGCCAGCAGCTTAGATCCCCTAGCGACAGATACGCAGTATTTT
TRBV7-3	many	TRBD2	TRBJ2-1	CASSPLAGTPNEQFF	TGTGCCAGCAGCCCTCTAGCGGGGACCCCCAATGAGCAGTTCTTC
TRBV5-1	NA	NA	TRBJ2-3	CASSLVTTSTDTQYF	TGCGCCAGCAGCTTGGTTACTACTAGCACAGATACGCAGTATTTT
TRBV27	NA	NA	TRBJ1-6	CASSSIMSSYNSPLHF	TGTGCCAGCAGTTCCATAATGAGCTCCTATAATTCACCCCTCCACTTT
TRBV30	many	NA	TRBJ2-5	CAWNSGPRETQYF	TGTGCCTGGAATTCCGGGCCGAGAGAGACCCAGTACTTC
TRBV30	NA	TRBD2	TRBJ2-5	CAWSSGASGGRRETQYF	TGTGCCTGGAGCTCCGGCGCTAGCGGGGGGCGGAGGGAGACCCAGTACTTC
TRBV6-2/TRBV6-3	NA	NA	TRBJ1-2	CASSYSNWNYGYTF	TGTGCCAGCAGTTACTCGAACTGGAACTATGGCTACACCTTC
TRBV18	many	TRBD1	TRBJ1-2	CASSRTRDSDGYTF	TGTGCCAGCTCACGAACCCGGGACAGCGATGGCTACACCTTC
TRBV11-2	many	NA	TRBJ1-1	CASSLYVGFGIVKAFF	TGTGCCAGCAGCTTATATGTCGGCTTTGGCATTGTAAAAGCTTTCTTT
TRBV2	many	NA	TRBJ2-3	CASSEWGQLTDTQYF	TGTGCCAGCAGTGAATGGGGGCAGCTCACAGATACGCAGTATTTT
TRBV5-1	few	TRBD2	TRBJ2-1	CASSLVLAGGIYNEQFF	TGCGCCAGCAGCTTGGTGCTAGCGGGGGGCATCTACAATGAGCAGTTCTTC
TRBV10-3	NA	NA	TRBJ1-5	CAISATTEQPQHF	TGTGCCATCAGTGCTACGACAGAGCAGCCCCAGCATTTT
TRBV12-3/TRBV12-4	many	TRBD1	TRBJ1-5	CASSPGGTPKGPQHF	TGTGCCAGCAGTCCAGGGGGGACACCCAAGGGGCCCCAGCATTTT
TRBV27	once	NA	TRBJ1-4	CASSIRRGTNEKLFF	TGTGCCAGCAGTATACGACGGGGTACTAATGAAAAACTGTTTTTT
TRBV27	NA	TRBD2	TRBJ2-1	CASSSRVLAGGKYNEQFF	TGTGCCAGCAGTTCACGGGTCCTAGCGGGGGGTAAATACAATGAGCAGTTCTTC
TRBV27	NA	NA	TRBJ1-2	CASSLLGNNYGYTF	TGTGCCAGCAGTTTATTAGGGAATAACTATGGCTACACCTTC
TRBV27	NA	TRBD1	TRBJ2-7	CASTPGQGKYEQYF	TGTGCCAGCACCCCGGGACAGGGGAAATACGAGCAGTACTTC
TRBV6-2/TRBV6-3	few	NA	TRBJ1-5	CASKKLGDQPQHF	TGTGCCAGCAAGAAGTTAGGAGATCAGCCCCAGCATTTT